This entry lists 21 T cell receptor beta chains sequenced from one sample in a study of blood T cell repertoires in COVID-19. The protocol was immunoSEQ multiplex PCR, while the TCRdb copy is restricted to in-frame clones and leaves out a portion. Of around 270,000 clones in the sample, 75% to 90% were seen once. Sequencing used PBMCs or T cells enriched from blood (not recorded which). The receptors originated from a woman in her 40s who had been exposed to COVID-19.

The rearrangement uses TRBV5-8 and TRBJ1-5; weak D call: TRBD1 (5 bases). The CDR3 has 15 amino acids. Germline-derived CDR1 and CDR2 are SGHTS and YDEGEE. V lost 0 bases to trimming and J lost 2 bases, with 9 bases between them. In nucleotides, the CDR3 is TGTGCCAGCAGCTTGGGCGTACAGGGCAATCAGCCCCAGCATTTT. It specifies CASSLGVQGNQPQHF.

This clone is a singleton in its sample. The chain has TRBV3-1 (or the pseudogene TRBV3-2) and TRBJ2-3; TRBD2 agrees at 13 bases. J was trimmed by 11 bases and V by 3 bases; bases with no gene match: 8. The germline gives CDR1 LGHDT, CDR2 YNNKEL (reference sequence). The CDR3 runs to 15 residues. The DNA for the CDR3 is TGTGCCAGCAGCCACCCGGGACTAGCGGGGAGGGGGCAGTATTTT. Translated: CASSHPGLAGRGQYF.

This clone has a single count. The CDR3 sequence: CASSRGQVSHEQYF. In DNA, the CDR3 is TGTGCCAGCAGTAGGGGACAGGTGTCCCACGAGCAGTACTTC. The chain combines TRBV27 with TRBJ2-7; 8 positions agree with TRBD1. The junction had 8 bases not matched to a gene; V was cut back by 5 bases and J by 5 bases. The CDR3 runs 14 residues. CDR1 and CDR2 (germline): MNHEY, SMNVEV (reference sequence).

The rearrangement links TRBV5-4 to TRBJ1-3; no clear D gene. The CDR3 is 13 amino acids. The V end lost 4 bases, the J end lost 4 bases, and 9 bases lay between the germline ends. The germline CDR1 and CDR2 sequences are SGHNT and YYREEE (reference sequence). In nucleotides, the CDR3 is TGTGCCAGCAGCCCGGCCAGGGGAAACACCATATATTTT. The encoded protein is CASSPARGNTIYF.

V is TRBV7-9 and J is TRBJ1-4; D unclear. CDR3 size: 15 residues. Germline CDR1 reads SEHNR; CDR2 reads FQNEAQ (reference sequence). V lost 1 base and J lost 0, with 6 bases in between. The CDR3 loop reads CASSLGVATNEKLFF. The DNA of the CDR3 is TGTGCCAGCAGCTTAGGAGTTGCAACTAATGAAAAACTGTTTTTT.

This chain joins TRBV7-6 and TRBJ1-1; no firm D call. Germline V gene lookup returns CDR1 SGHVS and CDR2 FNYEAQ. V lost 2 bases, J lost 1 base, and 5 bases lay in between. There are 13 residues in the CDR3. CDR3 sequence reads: CASSLQENTEAFF. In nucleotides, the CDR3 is TGTGCCAGCAGCTTACAGGAGAACACTGAAGCTTTCTTT.

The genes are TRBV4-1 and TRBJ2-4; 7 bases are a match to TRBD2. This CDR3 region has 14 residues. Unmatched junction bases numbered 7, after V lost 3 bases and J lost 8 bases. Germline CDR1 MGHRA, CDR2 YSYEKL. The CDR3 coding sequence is TGCGCCAGCAGCCACCCCTCTGGGAGGGACATTCAGTACTTC. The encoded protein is CASSHPSGRDIQYF.

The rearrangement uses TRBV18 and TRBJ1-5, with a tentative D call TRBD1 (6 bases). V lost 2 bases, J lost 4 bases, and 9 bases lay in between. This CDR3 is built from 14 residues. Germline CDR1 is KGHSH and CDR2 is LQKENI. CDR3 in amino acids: CASSPNGQNQPQHF. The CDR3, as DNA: TGTGCCAGCTCACCAAACGGACAGAATCAGCCCCAGCATTTT.

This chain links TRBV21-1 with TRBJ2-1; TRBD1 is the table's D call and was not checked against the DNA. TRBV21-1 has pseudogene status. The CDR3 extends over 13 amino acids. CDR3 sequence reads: CARGASPPSEQFF. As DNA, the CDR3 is TGTGCCAGGGGGGCCTCTCCCCCATCGGAGCAGTTCTTC.

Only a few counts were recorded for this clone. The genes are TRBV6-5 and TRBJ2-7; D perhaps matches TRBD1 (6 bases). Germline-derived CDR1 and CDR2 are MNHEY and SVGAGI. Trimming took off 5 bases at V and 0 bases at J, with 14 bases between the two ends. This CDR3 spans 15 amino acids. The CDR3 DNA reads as TGTGCCAGCAGTAATCCGGGACACCACTCCTACGAGCAGTACTTC. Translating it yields CASSNPGHHSYEQYF.

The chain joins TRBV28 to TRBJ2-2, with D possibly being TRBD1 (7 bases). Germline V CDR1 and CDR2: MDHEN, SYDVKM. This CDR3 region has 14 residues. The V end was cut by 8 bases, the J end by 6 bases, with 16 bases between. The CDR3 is CASSPGGIPGELFF. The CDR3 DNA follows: TGTGCCAGCTCCCCAGGGGGGATCCCCGGGGAGCTGTTTTTT.

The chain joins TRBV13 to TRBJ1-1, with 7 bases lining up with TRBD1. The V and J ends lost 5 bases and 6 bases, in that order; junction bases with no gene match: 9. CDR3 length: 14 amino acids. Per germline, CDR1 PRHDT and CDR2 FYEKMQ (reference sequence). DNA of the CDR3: TGTGCCAGCAGCAAACCTTCGACAGGGTCTGAAGCTTTCTTT. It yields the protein CASSKPSTGSEAFF.

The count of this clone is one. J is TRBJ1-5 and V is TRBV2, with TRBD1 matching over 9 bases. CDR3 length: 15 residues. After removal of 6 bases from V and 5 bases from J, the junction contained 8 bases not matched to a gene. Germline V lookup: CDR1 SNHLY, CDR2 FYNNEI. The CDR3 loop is CASSLRTGVDQPQHF. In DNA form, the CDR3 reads TGTGCCAGCAGCTTGAGGACAGGGGTCGATCAGCCCCAGCATTTT.

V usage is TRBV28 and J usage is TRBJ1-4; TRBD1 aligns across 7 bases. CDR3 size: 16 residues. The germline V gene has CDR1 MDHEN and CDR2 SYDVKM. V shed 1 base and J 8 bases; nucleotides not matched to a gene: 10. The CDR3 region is CASSLSTGTVREKLFF. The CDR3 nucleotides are TGTGCCAGCAGTTTATCGACCGGGACAGTGCGGGAAAAACTGTTTTTT. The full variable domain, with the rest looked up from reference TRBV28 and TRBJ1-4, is DVKVTQSSRYLVKRTGEKVFLECVQDMDHENMFWYRQDPGLGLRLIYFSYDVKMKEKGDIPEGYSVSREKKERFSLILESASTNQTSMYLCASSLSTGTVREKLFFGSGTQLSVL.

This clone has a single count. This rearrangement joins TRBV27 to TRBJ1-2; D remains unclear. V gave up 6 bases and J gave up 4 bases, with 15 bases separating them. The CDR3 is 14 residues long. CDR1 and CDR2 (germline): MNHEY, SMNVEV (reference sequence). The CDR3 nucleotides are TGTGCCAGCAGGGCCTTTGGACTCGGCTATGGCTACACCTTC. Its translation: CASRAFGLGYGYTF.

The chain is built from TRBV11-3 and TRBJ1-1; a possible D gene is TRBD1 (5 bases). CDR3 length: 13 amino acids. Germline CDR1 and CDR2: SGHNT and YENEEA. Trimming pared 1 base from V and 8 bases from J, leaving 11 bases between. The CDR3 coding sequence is TGTGCCAGCAGCTTAGTTCAGGCAGGGGAAGCTTTCTTT. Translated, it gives CASSLVQAGEAFF.

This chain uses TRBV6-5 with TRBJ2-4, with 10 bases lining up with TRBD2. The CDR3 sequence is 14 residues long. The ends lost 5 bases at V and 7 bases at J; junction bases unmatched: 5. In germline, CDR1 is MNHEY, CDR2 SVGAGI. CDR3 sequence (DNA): TGTGCCAGCAGTCCAGGGACTAGCGTGAACATTCAGTACTTC. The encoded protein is CASSPGTSVNIQYF.

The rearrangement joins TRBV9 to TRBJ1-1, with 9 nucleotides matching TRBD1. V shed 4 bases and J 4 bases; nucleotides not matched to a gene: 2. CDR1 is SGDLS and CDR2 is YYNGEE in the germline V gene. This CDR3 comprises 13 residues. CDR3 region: CASSLDRGTEAFF. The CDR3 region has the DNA TGTGCCAGCAGCCTGGACAGGGGCACTGAAGCTTTCTTT.

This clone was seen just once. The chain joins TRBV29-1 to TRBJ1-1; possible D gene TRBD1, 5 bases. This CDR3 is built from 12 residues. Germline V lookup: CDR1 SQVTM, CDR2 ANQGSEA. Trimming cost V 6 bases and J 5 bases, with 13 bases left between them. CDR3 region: CSVGRVGTEAFF. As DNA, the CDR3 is TGCAGCGTCGGCAGGGTTGGAACTGAAGCTTTCTTT.

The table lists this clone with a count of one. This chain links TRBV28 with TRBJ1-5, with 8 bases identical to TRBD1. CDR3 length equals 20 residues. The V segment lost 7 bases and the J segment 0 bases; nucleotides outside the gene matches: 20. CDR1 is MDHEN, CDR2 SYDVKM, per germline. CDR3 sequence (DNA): TGTGCCAGCAACCCTCAAAGCGGGACAGGCAGGTACCATAGCAATCAGCCCCAGCATTTT. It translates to CASNPQSGTGRYHSNQPQHF.

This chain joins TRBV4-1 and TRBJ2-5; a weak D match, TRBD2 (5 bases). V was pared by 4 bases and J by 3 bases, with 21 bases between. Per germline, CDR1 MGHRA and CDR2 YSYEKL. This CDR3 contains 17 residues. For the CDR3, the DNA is TGCGCCAGCAGCCCCTCCCGACGGGCGGGCTGGGAAGAGACCCAGTACTTC. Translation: CASSPSRRAGWEETQYF.